This paragraph reports one T cell receptor (beta chain). Its target is unknown. This entry belongs to a study of blood T cells in healthy people across ages. The overall study: Roughly one uniquely barcoded beta molecule per two T cells was captured. Study results and caveats: Relative to aged donors, long-lived donors carried more naive CD4+ cells and displayed higher diversity.

Alongside a J-beta primer mix, a sample-barcoded 5' primer served in a second PCR lasting about 7 to 11 cycles. Each cDNA molecule received a tag from a template-switch adaptor that had 12 random nucleotides. TCRdb re-derived calls from the 5' RACE reads in MiXCR, one entry per CDR3 protein. The repertoire holds about 750,000 distinct CDR3 sequences, with 53% as singletons. This CDR3 has 14 amino acids. Germline CDR1 SNHLY, CDR2 FYNNEI. The V call is TRBV2, the J call TRBJ2-5, with a tentative D call TRBD1 (6 bases). The DNA end favors TRBJ2-7, so the J call may be wrong. The TCR was taken from a man older than 75 in good health. The sequenced material came from blood. CDR3 sequence reads: CASTPDSPPYEQYF. Here the CDR3 DNA reads TGTGCCAGCACCCCGGACAGTCCTCCCTACGAGCAGTACTTC.